This note documents a single T cell receptor beta chain sequence. No antigen is known for it. Clones were sequenced by immunoSEQ multiplex PCR, and TCRdb holds only the in-frame ones, with some missing. The sample comprises 130,000 or so clones, more than 70% of which are singletons, and 12% rests with the top ten. The data were obtained in a study of radiation and T cells in renal cell carcinoma. Time point noted: baseline pretreatment blood. The treatment is: 15 Gy SBRT to primary tumor, nephrectomy 4 weeks later. The patient's renal cell carcinoma had clear cell pathology. Study outcomes and limitations: Top tumor clonotypes rose in blood 2 weeks post-radiation, then contracted. No pretreatment tumor biopsies were available for baseline clonotypes.

The CDR3 extends over 19 amino acids. Per the germline V gene, CDR1 is SGHRS and CDR2 is YFSETQ. V lost 2 bases and J 3 bases, leaving 23 bases between the germline ends. The specimen comprised blood, sampled from a patient whose treatment included radiotherapy and nephrectomy. This chain joins TRBV5-1 and TRBJ2-2; D uncertain. The source is a woman between 50 and 59 years old with renal cell carcinoma. The CDR3 DNA reads TGCGCCAGCAGCTTTACCACCTCCTGGACGAGTGTCGACACCGGGGAGCTGTTTTTT. Its translation: CASSFTTSWTSVDTGELFF.